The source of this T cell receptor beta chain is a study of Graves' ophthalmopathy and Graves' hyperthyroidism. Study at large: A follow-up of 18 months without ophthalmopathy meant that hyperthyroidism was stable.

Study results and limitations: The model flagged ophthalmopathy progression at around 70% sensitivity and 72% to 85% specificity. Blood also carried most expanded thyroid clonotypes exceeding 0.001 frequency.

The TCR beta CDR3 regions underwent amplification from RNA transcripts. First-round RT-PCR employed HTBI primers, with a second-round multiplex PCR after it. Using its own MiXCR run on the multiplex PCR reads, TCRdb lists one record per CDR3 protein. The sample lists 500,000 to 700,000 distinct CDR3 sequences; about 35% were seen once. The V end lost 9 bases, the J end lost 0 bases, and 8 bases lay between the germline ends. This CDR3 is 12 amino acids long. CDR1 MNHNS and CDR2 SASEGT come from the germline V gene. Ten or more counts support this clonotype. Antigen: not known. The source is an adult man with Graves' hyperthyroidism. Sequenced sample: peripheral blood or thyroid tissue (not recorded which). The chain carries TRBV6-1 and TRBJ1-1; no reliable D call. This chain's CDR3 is CASIGLNTEAFF. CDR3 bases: TGTGCCAGTATAGGCCTGAACACTGAAGCTTTCTTT.